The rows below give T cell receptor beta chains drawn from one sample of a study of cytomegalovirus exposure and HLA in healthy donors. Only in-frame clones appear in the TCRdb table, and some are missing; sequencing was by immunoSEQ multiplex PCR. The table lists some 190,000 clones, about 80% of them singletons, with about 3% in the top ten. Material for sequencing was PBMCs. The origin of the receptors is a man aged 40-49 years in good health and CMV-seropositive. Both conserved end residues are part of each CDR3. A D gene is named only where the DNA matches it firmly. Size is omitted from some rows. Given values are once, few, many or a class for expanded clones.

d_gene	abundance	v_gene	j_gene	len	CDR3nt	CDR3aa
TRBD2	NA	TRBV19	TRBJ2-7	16	TGTGCCAGTAGTATAGATTCTAGCGGGAGCCCCTACGAGCAGTACTTC	CASSIDSSGSPYEQYF
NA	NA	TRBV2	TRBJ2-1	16	TGTGCCAGCAGTGAATACGCGGGAAGCTCCTACAATGAGCAGTTCTTC	CASSEYAGSSYNEQFF
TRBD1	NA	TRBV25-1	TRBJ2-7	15	TGTGCCAGCAGTGAATCGGGACAGGGTAGCTACGAGCAGTACTTC	CASSESGQGSYEQYF
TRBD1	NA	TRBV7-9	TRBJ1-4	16	TGTGCCAGCAGCGCCCCAACAGGGGTAGTCGGTGAAAAACTGTTTTTT	CASSAPTGVVGEKLFF
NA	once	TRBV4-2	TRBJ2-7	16	TGTGCCAGCATTTTTTTCAAGCAGAAGGCGGCATACGAGCAGTACTTC	CASIFFKQKAAYEQYF
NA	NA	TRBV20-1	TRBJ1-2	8	TGCAGTCTTCGTGGCTACACCTTC	CSLRGYTF
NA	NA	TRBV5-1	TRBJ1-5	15	TGCGCCAGCAGACTAGACACCGGGTCGAGTCAGCCCCAGCATTTT	CASRLDTGSSQPQHF
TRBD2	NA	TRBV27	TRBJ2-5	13	TGTGCCAGCAGTTTAGCGGGGGGGGAGACCCAGTACTTC	CASSLAGGETQYF
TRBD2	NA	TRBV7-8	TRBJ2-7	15	TGTGCCAGCAGCCACGGGACTAGCGGTACCTACGAGCAGTACTTC	CASSHGTSGTYEQYF
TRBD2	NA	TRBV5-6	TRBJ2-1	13	TGTGCCAGCAGCGACGGGAGGGCCTATGAGCAGTTCTTC	CASSDGRAYEQFF
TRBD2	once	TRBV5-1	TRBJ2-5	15	TGCGCCAGCAGATCTAGCGGGGCATACCAAGAGACCCAGTACTTC	CASRSSGAYQETQYF
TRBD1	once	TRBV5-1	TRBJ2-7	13	TGCGCCAGCAGCTCGGGACAGGGCTACGAGCAGTACTTC	CASSSGQGYEQYF
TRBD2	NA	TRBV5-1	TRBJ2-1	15	TGCGCCAGCAGCTTGGTTCTAGCGGGGGGAGGTGAGCAGTTCTTC	CASSLVLAGGGEQFF
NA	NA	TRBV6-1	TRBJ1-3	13	TGTGCCAGCAGCTTGTACTCTGGAAACACCATATATTTT	CASSLYSGNTIYF
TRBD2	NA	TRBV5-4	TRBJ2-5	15	TGTGCCAGCAGACCTGGGAGGGGCGATAAAGAGACCCAGTACTTC	CASRPGRGDKETQYF
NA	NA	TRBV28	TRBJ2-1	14	TGTGCCAGCAGTCCCCCTGGGCCGGACAATGAGCAGTTCTTC	CASSPPGPDNEQFF
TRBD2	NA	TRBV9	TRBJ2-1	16	TGTGCCAGCAGCGTAGACGGCGGGAGGTTTTACAATGAGCAGTTCTTC	CASSVDGGRFYNEQFF
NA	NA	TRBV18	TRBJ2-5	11	TGTGCCAGCTCATCGGTGGAGACCCAGTACTTC	CASSSVETQYF
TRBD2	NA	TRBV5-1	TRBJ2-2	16	TGCGCCAGCAGGGAGACTAGCGGGTCGAACACCGGGGAGCTGTTTTTT	CASRETSGSNTGELFF
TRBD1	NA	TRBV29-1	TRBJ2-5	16	TGCAGCGTGACCAAATATACCGGGACAGTGCAAGAGACCCAGTACTTC	CSVTKYTGTVQETQYF
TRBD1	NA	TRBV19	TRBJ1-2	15	TGTGCCAGTAGTATAGGGGGACAGGGCCCCTATGGCTACACCTTC	CASSIGGQGPYGYTF
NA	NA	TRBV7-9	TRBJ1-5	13	TGTGCCAGCAGTGACGGCCCAAGGAGGCCCCAGCATTTT	CASSDGPRRPQHF
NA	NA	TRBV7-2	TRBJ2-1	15	TGTGCCAGCAGCTTAGATGGTCGGAGATACAATGAGCAGTTCTTC	CASSLDGRRYNEQFF
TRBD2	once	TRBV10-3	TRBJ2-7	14	TGTGCCATCAAAGAGCGGGGGGACGAGCGCGAGCAGTACTTC	CAIKERGDEREQYF
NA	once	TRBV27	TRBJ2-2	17	TGTGCCAGCGCTCGGCGACTAGTGAAGACCGTCACCGGGGAGCTGTTTTTT	CASARRLVKTVTGELFF
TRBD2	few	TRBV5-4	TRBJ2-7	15	TGTGCCGCCCAGGTCCCGGGCGGGAGCCGCCACGAGCAGTACTTC	CAAQVPGGSRHEQYF
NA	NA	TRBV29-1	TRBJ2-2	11	TGCAGCGCTACAGGGTCCGGGGAGCTGTTTTTT	CSATGSGELFF
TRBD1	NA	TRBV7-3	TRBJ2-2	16	TGTGCCAGCAGCTTACAGGAACAGGGGGCGAGCGGGGAGCTGTTTTTT	CASSLQEQGASGELFF
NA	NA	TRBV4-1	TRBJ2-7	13	TGCGCCAGCAGCCCCGAAGAGGGCGGCGAGCAGTACTTC	CASSPEEGGEQYF
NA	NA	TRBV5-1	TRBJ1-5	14	TGCGCCAGCAGCTTGGGTACAAGCAATCAGCCCCAGCATTTT	CASSLGTSNQPQHF
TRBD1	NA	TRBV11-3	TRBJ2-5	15	TGTGCCAGCAGCAAAGGACAGGGGACGGGGGAGACCCAGTACTTC	CASSKGQGTGETQYF
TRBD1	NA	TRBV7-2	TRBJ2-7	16	TGTGCCAGCAGCTCGATCCAGGGGGTTGGGGGATACGAGCAGTACTTC	CASSSIQGVGGYEQYF
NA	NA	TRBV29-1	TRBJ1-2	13	TGCAGCGTCTCAAACAGGGAAGAGAATGGCTACACCTTC	CSVSNREENGYTF
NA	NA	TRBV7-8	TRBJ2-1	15	TGTGCCAGCAGCTTTCGACAGAAACCCTACAATGAGCAGTTCTTC	CASSFRQKPYNEQFF
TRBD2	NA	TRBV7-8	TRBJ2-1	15	TGTGCCAGCAGCTTATCAACTAGCGGGAGTAATGAGCAGTTCTTC	CASSLSTSGSNEQFF
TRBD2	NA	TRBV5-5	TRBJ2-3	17	TGTGCCAGCAGCGTTGGACTAGCGGGGGGCCTCACAGATACGCAGTATTTT	CASSVGLAGGLTDTQYF
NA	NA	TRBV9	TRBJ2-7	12	TGTGCCAGCTCCGGACTCACCTACGAGCAGTACTTC	CASSGLTYEQYF
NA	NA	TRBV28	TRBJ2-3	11	TGTGCCAGCAGTCCTGGAGCGGGTTCGTATTTT	CASSPGAGSYF
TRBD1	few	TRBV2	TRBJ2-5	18	TGTGCCAGCAGTTTCCGGGACAGGGGCTTAAGAGGGCGGGAGACCCAGTACTTC	CASSFRDRGLRGRETQYF
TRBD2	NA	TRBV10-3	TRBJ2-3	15	TGTGCCATCCGGCTAGCGGGAGGCGCCACAGATACGCAGTATTTT	CAIRLAGGATDTQYF
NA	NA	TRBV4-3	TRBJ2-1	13	TGCGCCAGCAGCCAAGACACCGGGATTGAGCAGTTCTTC	CASSQDTGIEQFF
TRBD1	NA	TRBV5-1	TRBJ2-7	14	TGCGCCAGCAGCACGGGACAGGGGGCGAGCGAGCAGTACTTC	CASSTGQGASEQYF
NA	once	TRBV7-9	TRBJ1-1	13	TGTGCCAGCAGCTTACAAACGGACACTGAAGCTTTCTTT	CASSLQTDTEAFF
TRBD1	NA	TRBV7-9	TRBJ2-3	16	TGTGCCAGCAGCTTAGCCGGGACAGGGGGTGGGGATACGCAGTATTTT	CASSLAGTGGGDTQYF
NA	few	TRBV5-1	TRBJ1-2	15	TGCGCCAGCAGCTTGCTGGGTGCAGGATTCTATGGCTACACCTTC	CASSLLGAGFYGYTF
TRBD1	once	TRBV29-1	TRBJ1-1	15	TGCAGCGCGAGAACTCGGGACAGGGAGGACACTGAAGCTTTCTTT	CSARTRDREDTEAFF
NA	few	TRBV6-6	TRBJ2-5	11	TGTGCCAGCAGTTCAGGGGAGACCCAGTACTTC	CASSSGETQYF
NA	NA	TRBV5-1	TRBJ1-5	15	TGCGCCGGCAGCTTGGATCCGGGGAGTAGTCAGCCCCAGCATTTT	CAGSLDPGSSQPQHF
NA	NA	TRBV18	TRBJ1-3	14	TGTGCCAGCTCACCAGTCATCTCTGGAAACACCATATATTTT	CASSPVISGNTIYF
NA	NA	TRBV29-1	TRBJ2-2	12	TGCAGCGCCCTTATGGGGCCCGGGGAGCTGTTTTTT	CSALMGPGELFF
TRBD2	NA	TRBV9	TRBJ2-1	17	TGTGCCAGCAGCCCAAGGACTAGCGCCAGCTCCTACAATGAGCAGTTCTTC	CASSPRTSASSYNEQFF
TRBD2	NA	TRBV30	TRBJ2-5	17	TGTGCCTGGACCCCAGGGTGGGCTAGCGGGACCCAAGAGACCCAGTACTTC	CAWTPGWASGTQETQYF
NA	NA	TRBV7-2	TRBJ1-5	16	TGTGCCAGCAGCTTAGCGGGGGGGAATAGCAATCAGCCCCAGCATTTT	CASSLAGGNSNQPQHF
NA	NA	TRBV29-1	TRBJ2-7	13	TGCAGCGTCATCAGGCCGCCGTTCTACGAGCAGTACTTC	CSVIRPPFYEQYF